The 11 T cell receptor beta chains below come from one sample, sequenced in a study of blood T cell repertoires in COVID-19. Assay: immunoSEQ multiplex PCR; the TCRdb copy retains only in-frame clones and omits some. The table has some 78,000 clones, around 90% seen once; the top ten hold over 4%. Material for sequencing was peripheral blood. These receptors were taken from an elderly woman with active or convalescent COVID-19.

This clone was detected many times. The rearrangement joins TRBV30 to TRBJ2-7; TRBD1 aligns across 8 bases. Per the germline V gene, CDR1 is GTSNPN and CDR2 is SVGIG (reference sequence). Trimming removed 3 bases from V and 2 bases from J; junction bases left unmatched: 3. The CDR3 totals 13 residues. CDR3 protein: CAWRDRVTYEQYF. DNA for the CDR3: TGTGCCTGGAGGGACAGGGTAACCTACGAGCAGTACTTC.

CDR3 region: CASGSGTSGFGTDTQYF. The CDR3 DNA reads TGTGCTAGTGGTTCCGGGACTAGCGGGTTTGGCACAGATACGCAGTATTTT. This chain connects TRBV12-5 to TRBJ2-3; 12 positions match TRBD2. The junction had 6 bases not matched to a gene; V was cut back by 4 bases and J by 1 base. Per the germline V gene, CDR1 is LGHNT and CDR2 is FRNRAP. CDR3 length: 17 residues.

The rearrangement uses TRBV6-5 and TRBJ1-2; TRBD1 aligns across 7 bases. The germline CDR1 and CDR2 sequences are MNHEY and SVGAGI. With V trimmed by 8 bases and J by 2 bases, 11 bases remained unmatched. The CDR3 runs to 15 residues. CDR3 loop: CASGSKGAVNYGYTF. CDR3 sequence (DNA): TGTGCCAGCGGTTCAAAGGGGGCCGTGAACTATGGCTACACCTTC.

The chain combines TRBV7-6 with TRBJ2-1; 11 bases are shared with TRBD2. Germline CDR1 is SGHVS and CDR2 is FNYEAQ. V lost 4 bases and J lost 9; bases outside the gene matches: 11. The CDR3 sequence is 16 residues long. This CDR3 is CASSSVAGGGGFEQFF. Written as DNA, the CDR3 is TGTGCCAGCAGCTCCGTAGCGGGAGGGGGGGGCTTTGAGCAGTTCTTC.

The chain couples TRBV5-6 to TRBJ2-7, with 9 bases lining up with TRBD1. Germline loops: CDR1 SGHDT, CDR2 YYEEEE. After removal of 5 bases from V and 0 bases from J, the junction contained 18 bases not matched to a gene. CDR3 length equals 19 residues. CDR3 in DNA: TGTGCCAGCAGATCCACAGGGGGCCGCGTTCGCACCAGCTCCTACGAGCAGTACTTC. Its protein is CASRSTGGRVRTSSYEQYF.

This rearrangement joins TRBV7-9 to TRBJ2-5; D gene uncertain. Germline V gives CDR1 SEHNR, CDR2 FQNEAQ (reference sequence). CDR3 length: 14 residues. V shed 0 bases and J shed 3 bases, with 8 bases lying between them. Here the CDR3 DNA reads TGTGCCAGCAGCTTAGCTGTGGCAGAAGAGACCCAGTACTTC. This sequence encodes CASSLAVAEETQYF.

This chain uses TRBV6-6 with TRBJ1-1, with D possibly TRBD1 on 5 matching bases. Germline V gene data show CDR1 as MNHNY and CDR2 as SVGAGI (reference sequence). Between the trimmed V and J ends, which lost 9 bases and 5 bases, there was a span of 16 bases. The CDR3 has 13 amino acids. In nucleotides, the CDR3 is TGTGCCAGTAACCAGGGTGGTCAGACTGAAGCTTTCTTT. This gives the protein CASNQGGQTEAFF.

The chain carries TRBV7-6 and TRBJ2-3, with D possibly TRBD1 on 6 matching bases. Trimming pared 5 bases from V and 8 bases from J, leaving 11 bases between. CDR1 and CDR2 from the germline V gene are SGHVS and FNYEAQ. This CDR3 has 12 residues. CDR3 loop: CASSPDRSTQYF. CDR3 bases: TGTGCCAGCAGCCCTGACAGGAGTACGCAGTATTTT.

This chain connects TRBV5-4 to TRBJ2-3; D unresolved. V shed 4 bases and J shed 2 bases, with 5 bases lying between them. The germline V gene has CDR1 SGHNT and CDR2 YYREEE (reference sequence). The CDR3 contains 12 residues. CDR3 protein: CASSPSTDTQYF. The DNA for the CDR3 is TGTGCCAGCAGCCCCTCCACAGATACGCAGTATTTT. The full variable domain, rest sourced from reference TRBV5-4 and TRBJ2-3, is ETGVTQSPTHLIKTRGQQVTLRCSSQSGHNTVSWYQQALGQGPQFIFQYYREEENGRGNFPPRFSGLQFPNYSSELNVNALELDDSALYLCASSPSTDTQYFGPGTRLTVL.

The rearrangement uses TRBV7-9 and TRBJ2-7; TRBD1 matches at 7 bases. After removal of 5 bases from V and 1 base from J, the junction contained 5 bases not matched to a gene. CDR3 size: 14 residues. From germline, CDR1 is SEHNR and CDR2 FQNEAQ (reference sequence). The CDR3 here is CASSLQGVSYEQYF. Written as DNA, the CDR3 is TGTGCCAGCAGCCTTCAGGGGGTTTCCTACGAGCAGTACTTC.

The chain couples TRBV4-3 to TRBJ2-1; the match to TRBD1 covers 7 bases. The CDR3 extends over 15 amino acids. V shed 1 base and J 10 bases; nucleotides not matched to a gene: 10. Germline V CDR1 and CDR2: LGHNA, YSLEER. CDR3 sequence reads: CASSQGQGRSNEQFF. The CDR3 DNA reads as TGCGCCAGCAGCCAAGGACAGGGAAGGAGTAACGAGCAGTTCTTC.